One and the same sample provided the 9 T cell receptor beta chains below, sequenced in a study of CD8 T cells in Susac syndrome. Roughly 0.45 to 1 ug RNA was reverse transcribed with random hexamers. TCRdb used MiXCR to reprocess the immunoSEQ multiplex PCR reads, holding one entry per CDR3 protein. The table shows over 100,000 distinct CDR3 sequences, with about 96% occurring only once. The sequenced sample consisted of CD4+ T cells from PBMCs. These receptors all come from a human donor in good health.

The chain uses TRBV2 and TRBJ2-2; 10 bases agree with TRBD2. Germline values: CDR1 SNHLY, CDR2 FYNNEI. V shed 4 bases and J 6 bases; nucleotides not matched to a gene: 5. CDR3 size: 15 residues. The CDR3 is CASSALAGPAGELFF. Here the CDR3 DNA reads TGTGCCAGCAGTGCACTAGCGGGGCCCGCCGGGGAGCTGTTTTTT.

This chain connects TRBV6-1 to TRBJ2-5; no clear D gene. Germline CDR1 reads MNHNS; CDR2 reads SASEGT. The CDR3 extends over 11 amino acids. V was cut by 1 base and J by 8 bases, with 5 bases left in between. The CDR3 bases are TGTGCCAGCAGTGAAGGACCCACCCAGTACTTC. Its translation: CASSEGPTQYF.

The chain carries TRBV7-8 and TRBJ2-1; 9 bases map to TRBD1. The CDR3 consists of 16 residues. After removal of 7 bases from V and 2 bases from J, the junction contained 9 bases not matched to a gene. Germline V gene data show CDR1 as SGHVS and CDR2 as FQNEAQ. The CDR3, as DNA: TGTGCCAGCACAAACAGGGGGCCATCTACCTACAATGAGCAGTTCTTC. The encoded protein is CASTNRGPSTYNEQFF.

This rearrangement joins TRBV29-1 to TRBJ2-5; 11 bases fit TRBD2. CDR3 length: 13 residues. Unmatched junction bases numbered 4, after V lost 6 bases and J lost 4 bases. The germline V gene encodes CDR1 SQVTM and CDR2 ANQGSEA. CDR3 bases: TGCAGCGTCCGGACTAGCGGGCGAGAGACCCAGTACTTC. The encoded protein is CSVRTSGRETQYF.

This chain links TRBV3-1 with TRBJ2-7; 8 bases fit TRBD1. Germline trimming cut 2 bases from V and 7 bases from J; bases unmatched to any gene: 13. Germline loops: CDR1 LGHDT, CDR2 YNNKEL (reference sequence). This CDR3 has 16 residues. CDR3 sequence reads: CASSQSGVRGPLEQYF. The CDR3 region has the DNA TGTGCCAGCAGCCAATCGGGGGTCAGGGGGCCGCTGGAGCAGTACTTC.

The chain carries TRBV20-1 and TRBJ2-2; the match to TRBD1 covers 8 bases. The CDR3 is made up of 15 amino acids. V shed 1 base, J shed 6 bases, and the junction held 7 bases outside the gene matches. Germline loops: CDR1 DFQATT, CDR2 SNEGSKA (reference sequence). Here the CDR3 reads CSARGGLQGAGELFF. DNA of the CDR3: TGCAGTGCTAGAGGGGGCCTACAGGGGGCCGGGGAGCTGTTTTTT.

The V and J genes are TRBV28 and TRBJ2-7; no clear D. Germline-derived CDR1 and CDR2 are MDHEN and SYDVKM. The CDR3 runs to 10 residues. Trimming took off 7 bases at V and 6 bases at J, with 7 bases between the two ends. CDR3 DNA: TGTGCCAGCATCGGTACCGAGCAGTACTTC. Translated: CASIGTEQYF. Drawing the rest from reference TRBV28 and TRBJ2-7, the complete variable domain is DVKVTQSSRYLVKRTGEKVFLECVQDMDHENMFWYRQDPGLGLRLIYFSYDVKMKEKGDIPEGYSVSREKKERFSLILESASTNQTSMYLCASIGTEQYFGPGTRLTVT.

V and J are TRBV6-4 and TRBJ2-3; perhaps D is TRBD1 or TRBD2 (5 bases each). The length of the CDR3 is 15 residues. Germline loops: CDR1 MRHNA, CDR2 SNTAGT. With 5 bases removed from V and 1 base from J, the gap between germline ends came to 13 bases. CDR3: CASSKRGPGTDTQYF. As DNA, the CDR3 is TGTGCCAGCAGTAAGAGGGGCCCTGGCACAGATACGCAGTATTTT.

CDR3 DNA sequence: TGTGCCAGCAGCCCCCTGCTAGGTCCCGAGCAGTACTTC. Its translation is CASSPLLGPEQYF. The V and J genes are TRBV7-6 and TRBJ2-7; D remains ambiguous. V was shortened by 5 bases and J by 6 bases, with 14 bases between the two germline ends. The germline V gene encodes CDR1 SGHVS and CDR2 FNYEAQ. The CDR3 is 13 amino acids.